The clone carrying this TCR beta chain was seen ten or more times. Its antigen is not identified. Trimming left V 6 bases short and J 1 base short, with 15 bases between. This CDR3 spans 14 amino acids. Per the germline V gene, CDR1 is DFQATT and CDR2 is SNEGSKA (reference sequence). The authors made TCR beta libraries by quantitative 5'-RACE with molecular barcodes. MiXCR, run by TCRdb on the 5' RACE reads, gives a single entry per CDR3 protein. Of about 280,000 distinct CDR3 sequences in the sample, 20% were seen once. The sample comes from a study of CD8 T cells in ankylosing spondylitis. The study's findings and limits: Disease-associated clones were CD8+ and fairly uncommon in peripheral blood. Prior literature has documented some motif variants in synovial fluid and blood from reactive arthritis.

The chain links TRBV20-1 to TRBJ2-5; D possibly uses TRBD1 or TRBD2 (5 bases each). The sequenced sample consisted of blood, either unsorted or a sorted T cell fraction (not recorded which). The source is a male donor with ankylosing spondylitis or in good health (not recorded which). CDR3: CSAPDRDGQETQYF. In DNA form, the CDR3 reads TGCAGTGCGCCAGACCGGGACGGCCAAGAGACCCAGTACTTC.